The rows below give T cell receptor beta chains drawn from one sample of a study of response to subunit inactivated influenza vaccine. TCRdb used MiXCR to reprocess the RT-PCR reads, holding one entry per CDR3 protein. The sample carries about half a million distinct CDR3 sequences, around 8% recorded once. The input for sequencing was PBMCs from blood, taken about 24 months after vaccination. Receptors were obtained from a man in his fifties or sixties who received an inactivated influenza vaccine. Each CDR3 is given with its conserved first and last residue. The D gene is left open where the match is weak. The listing skips clone size in some rows; elsewhere it reads once, few, many or a size class.

CDR3aa	CDR3nt	j_gene	abundance	d_gene	v_gene
CSARLRTGADTQYF	TGCAGTGCTAGACTTCGGACGGGGGCAGATACGCAGTATTTT	TRBJ2-3	few	NA	TRBV20-1
CSAKLAAYTGELFF	TGCAGCGCCAAACTAGCGGCCTACACCGGGGAGCTGTTTTTT	TRBJ2-2	few	TRBD2	TRBV29-1
CASTGGGARGEQYF	TGTGCCAGCACTGGCGGGGGGGCCCGTGGCGAGCAGTACTTC	TRBJ2-7	NA	TRBD2	TRBV12-3/TRBV12-4
CASSRPESRGEQYF	TGTGCCAGCAGCCGCCCCGAGTCGCGGGGGGAGCAGTACTTC	TRBJ2-7	many	TRBD2	TRBV28
CATSDLLRDPTGISNQPQHF	TGTGCCACCAGTGATTTGCTCAGGGATCCTACCGGAATTAGCAATCAGCCCCAGCATTTT	TRBJ1-5	many	NA	TRBV24-1
CASSLAGQDGYTF	TGTGCCAGCAGCTTAGCGGGACAGGATGGCTACACCTTC	TRBJ1-2	many	TRBD1	TRBV11-2
CASSESRAGGFDEQFF	TGCGCCAGCAGTGAGTCGAGGGCAGGGGGCTTCGATGAGCAGTTCTTC	TRBJ2-1	NA	TRBD1	TRBV10-2
CASSLIPGSEENTGELFF	TGTGCCAGCAGCTTAATCCCGGGTTCGGAGGAGAACACCGGGGAGCTGTTTTTT	TRBJ2-2	many	NA	TRBV7-3
CASSRLQGIGELFF	TGTGCCAGCAGCCGTCTTCAGGGCATCGGGGAGCTGTTTTTT	TRBJ2-2	few	NA	TRBV14
CSAISRRGSTDTQYF	TGCAGTGCTATCAGTAGGCGGGGGAGCACAGATACGCAGTATTTT	TRBJ2-3	few	TRBD2	TRBV20-1
CASSQEGCWDRGSGELFF	TGTGCCAGCAGCCAAGAGGGGTGCTGGGACAGGGGGTCCGGGGAGCTGTTTTTT	TRBJ2-2	many	TRBD1	TRBV3-1
CASSEGSPLDEQFF	TGTGCGAGCAGTGAAGGGAGCCCGTTGGATGAGCAGTTCTTC	TRBJ2-1	NA	NA	TRBV2
CASSPLGTSYEQYF	TGTGCCAGCTCCCCGTTAGGGACCTCCTACGAGCAGTACTTC	TRBJ2-7	NA	NA	TRBV18
CASSLNGAGAYYEQYF	TGTGCCAGCAGCTTGAATGGAGCGGGAGCATACTACGAGCAGTACTTC	TRBJ2-7	few	TRBD2	TRBV5-6
CASSLFIWGENTEAFF	TGTGCCAGCAGCTTATTCATTTGGGGAGAGAACACTGAAGCTTTCTTT	TRBJ1-1	many	NA	TRBV11-2
CASSVGVSGGHTDTQYF	TGTGCCAGCAGCGTAGGGGTTTCGGGGGGGCACACAGATACGCAGTATTTT	TRBJ2-3	many	TRBD2	TRBV9
CASSESLGQFF	TGTGCCAGCAGTGAATCCCTAGGGCAGTTCTTC	TRBJ2-1	NA	NA	TRBV25-1
CASSYRAGETQYF	TGTGCCAGCAGTTACAGGGCGGGCGAGACCCAGTACTTC	TRBJ2-5	NA	NA	TRBV6-6
CASSYRQFYEQYF	TGTGCCAGCAGTTACCGACAGTTCTACGAGCAGTACTTC	TRBJ2-7	NA	NA	TRBV6-5
CASSEGPLRGTGELFF	TGCGCCAGCAGCGAGGGCCCGCTGAGGGGCACCGGGGAGCTGTTTTTT	TRBJ2-2	many	NA	TRBV5-1
CASNNGWNTEAFF	TGTGCCAGTAACAACGGGTGGAACACTGAAGCTTTCTTT	TRBJ1-1	NA	NA	TRBV19
CASSHRTGLQETQYF	TGTGCCAGCAGCCACCGGACAGGACTTCAAGAGACCCAGTACTTC	TRBJ2-5	NA	TRBD1	TRBV3-1